There are a few counts of the clone carrying this TCR beta chain. Its antigen remains unidentified. A quantitative 5'-RACE method, one with molecular barcodes, was used to make TCR beta libraries. TCRdb reprocessed the 5' RACE reads with MiXCR, giving one entry per CDR3 protein. The data contain about 230,000 distinct CDR3 sequences, less than 9.5% of them singletons. The record originates from a study of CD8 T cells in ankylosing spondylitis. Study findings and constraints: What seemed typical of ankylosing spondylitis blood was a TCR beta motif built from eight highly homologous variants.

J lost 2 bases, V lost 3 bases, and 4 bases had no gene match. The CDR3 has 15 residues. CDR1 is WSHSY and CDR2 is SAAADI in the germline V gene. The source is a female donor with ankylosing spondylitis or in good health (not recorded which). The genes are TRBV10-2 and TRBJ2-1, with 7 bases that match TRBD2. Specimen: blood, either unsorted or a sorted T cell fraction (not recorded which). This CDR3 is CASSDGGSAYNEQFF. CDR3 in DNA: TGCGCCAGCAGTGATGGCGGGAGCGCCTACAATGAGCAGTTCTTC.